One and the same sample provided the 27 T cell receptor beta chains below, sequenced in a study of human T cells and chemical hapten exposure. Time point: patch test 1, 2 weeks after DPC sensitization. Treatment denoted: therapeutic diphenylcyclopropenone sensitization with weekly scalp DPC. TCRdb itself ran the RACE reads through MiXCR, one entry per CDR3 protein. The sample has about 380,000 distinct CDR3 sequences, roughly 4.8% seen once. The source material was whole blood, sampled in connection with sensitization to the hapten diphenylcyclopropenone (DPC). Receptors originate from a woman between 45 and 60 years old with alopecia areata. Some clones in this sample may be carry-over from other donors' samples.

This chain uses TRBV28 with TRBJ2-7, with D perhaps being TRBD1 or TRBD2 (5 bases each). The CDR3 contains 12 residues. V lost 8 bases, J lost 2 bases, and 10 bases lay in between. The V gene's germline CDR1 is MDHEN and CDR2 SYDVKM. The CDR3 sequence is CASRDATYEQYF. CDR3 bases: TGTGCCAGCCGGGACGCCACCTACGAGCAGTACTTC. Using reference TRBV28 and TRBJ2-7 for the parts outside the CDR3, the full variable domain is DVKVTQSSRYLVKRTGEKVFLECVQDMDHENMFWYRQDPGLGLRLIYFSYDVKMKEKGDIPEGYSVSREKKERFSLILESASTNQTSMYLCASRDATYEQYFGPGTRLTVT.

This clonotype was found a few times. The gene calls are TRBV20-1 and TRBJ1-1; D is perhaps TRBD1 (6 bases). Trimming left V 3 bases short and J 1 base short, with 12 bases between. From germline, CDR1 is DFQATT and CDR2 SNEGSKA (reference sequence). This CDR3 contains 14 residues. CDR3 residues: CSASPQTGNTEAFF. The CDR3 coding sequence is TGCAGTGCTAGTCCGCAGACAGGGAACACTGAAGCTTTCTTT.

A few counts support this clonotype. V and J are TRBV13 and TRBJ2-7; TRBD2 matches 12 bases. J was trimmed by 0 bases and V by 5 bases; bases with no gene match: 5. Germline CDR1 is PRHDT and CDR2 is FYEKMQ (reference sequence). The CDR3 extends over 16 amino acids. The CDR3 DNA follows: TGTGCCAGCAGCCTCCGGACTAGCGGGGCCTCCTACGAGCAGTACTTC. The encoded protein is CASSLRTSGASYEQYF.

This clonotype was observed many times. The chain has TRBV2 and TRBJ1-5; D is possibly TRBD1 (5 bases). V gave up 2 bases and J gave up 1 base, with 9 bases separating them. CDR1 is SNHLY and CDR2 is FYNNEI in the germline V gene. The CDR3 consists of 15 residues. CDR3 coding DNA: TGTGCCAGCAGTGAAAGGGACGGAAGCAATCAGCCCCAGCATTTT. Translation: CASSERDGSNQPQHF.

This clonotype was observed many times. The chain uses TRBV12-3 or TRBV12-4 and TRBJ1-1, with TRBD1 as a possible D gene (5 bases). This CDR3 has 13 residues. V was trimmed by 3 bases and J by 8 bases, leaving 13 bases between them. In DNA, the CDR3 is TGTGCCAGCAGTTTCGGGGGGAGGTCCGAAGCTTTCTTT. Its protein is CASSFGGRSEAFF.

The V call is TRBV6-5, the J call TRBJ2-2; D is possibly TRBD2 (5 bases). Trimming cost V 5 bases and J 4 bases, with 14 bases left between them. Germline V gives CDR1 MNHEY, CDR2 SVGAGI. The CDR3 length is 15 residues. CDR3 nucleotide sequence: TGTGCCAGCAGTCCCCACGCGGGCCTCACCGGGGAGCTGTTTTTT. Its protein product is CASSPHAGLTGELFF.

This clonotype came up many times. The chain recombines TRBV20-1 with TRBJ2-1; 8 bases match TRBD2. This CDR3 has 15 residues. Losses at the gene ends were 5 bases for V and 5 bases for J; bases not matched to a gene: 11. The germline V gene has CDR1 DFQATT and CDR2 SNEGSKA (reference sequence). CDR3 DNA: TGCAGTGCTCCCCGCGGCCAGCGGGAGAACAATGAGCAGTTCTTC. It is translated as CSAPRGQRENNEQFF.

This clonotype was seen ten or more times. The chain carries TRBV4-3 and TRBJ2-3; 9 nucleotides agree with TRBD1. V trimming: 2 bases; J trimming: 4 bases; junction bases outside the gene matches: 10. Germline CDR1 is LGHNA and CDR2 is YSLEER. CDR3 size: 17 residues. The CDR3 nucleotides are TGCGCCAGCAGCCAATCAAGGCACAGGGGGCAATCAGATACGCAGTATTTT. It yields the protein CASSQSRHRGQSDTQYF.

This clonotype was counted only a few times. V usage is TRBV5-4 and J usage is TRBJ2-1; 9 nucleotides line up with TRBD1. CDR3 size: 14 residues. Germline CDR1 is SGHNT and CDR2 is YYREEE (reference sequence). J was trimmed by 8 bases and V by 4 bases; bases with no gene match: 7. The CDR3 DNA sequence: TGTGCCAGCAGCCTAGGGACAGGGAGCGATGAGCAGTTCTTC. It yields the protein CASSLGTGSDEQFF.

This clonotype was picked up many times. The chain is built from TRBV6-2 or TRBV6-3 and TRBJ1-1; D is perhaps TRBD1 (6 bases). This CDR3 contains 17 residues. Germline assignment: CDR1 MNHEY and CDR2 SVGEGT. Trimming shortened V by 6 bases and J by 0 bases, and 20 bases separated the two germline ends. The CDR3: CASSLSIYRALNTEAFF. The CDR3 DNA sequence: TGTGCCAGCAGCTTAAGTATTTACAGGGCCTTGAACACTGAAGCTTTCTTT.

This clonotype was observed at least ten times. The chain links TRBV10-3 to TRBJ1-3; tentatively, D is TRBD1 (5 bases). The V end lost 3 bases, the J end lost 4 bases, and 13 bases lay between the germline ends. This CDR3 is built from 15 residues. The V gene's germline CDR1 is ENHRY and CDR2 SYGVKD. CDR3 sequence reads: CAISERGARGNTIYF. The CDR3 region has the DNA TGTGCCATCAGTGAAAGGGGCGCTCGAGGAAACACCATATATTTT.

In this sample, this clonotype turned up a few times. The chain couples TRBV6-2 or TRBV6-3 to TRBJ1-6; no clear D gene. Deletions cut 2 bases from V and 9 bases from J, with 8 bases between. This CDR3 has 13 amino acids. Germline V CDR1 and CDR2: MNHEY, SVGEGT. The CDR3, as DNA: TGTGCCAGCAGTTACCAGAGGGTTTCACCCCTCCACTTT. Amino acid sequence: CASSYQRVSPLHF.

This clonotype was detected a few times. V usage is TRBV7-2 and J usage is TRBJ1-1; no firm D call. Per the germline V gene, CDR1 is SGHTA and CDR2 is FQGNSA. Trimming cost V 7 bases and J 1 base, with 19 bases left between them. This CDR3 region has 16 residues. CDR3 in DNA: TGTGCCAGCACCCCCCAGGCCGGTGGGAAGAACACTGAAGCTTTCTTT. It yields the protein CASTPQAGGKNTEAFF.

This clonotype occurred many times. The chain recombines TRBV5-5 with TRBJ1-4, with TRBD1 as a possible D gene (5 bases). There are 12 residues in the CDR3. Per the germline V gene, CDR1 is SGHKS and CDR2 is YYEKEE (reference sequence). The ends were cut back, 4 bases at V and 6 bases at J, with 7 bases in the middle. The CDR3 nucleotides are TGTGCCAGCAGCCTGGGACATGAAAAACTGTTTTTT. Translating gives CASSLGHEKLFF.

This clonotype has a count of ten or more. CDR3 region: CSARSGPRTNYGYTF. The CDR3 DNA follows: TGCAGTGCTAGATCCGGGCCAAGGACCAACTATGGCTACACCTTC. The rearrangement uses TRBV20-1 and TRBJ1-2; no reliable D call. V shed 2 bases and J shed 2 bases, with 15 bases lying between them. CDR3 length equals 15 residues. Germline V gives CDR1 DFQATT, CDR2 SNEGSKA (reference sequence).

This clonotype appeared many times. The V call is TRBV9, the J call TRBJ2-5; 10 bases fit TRBD1. This CDR3 has 17 amino acids. CDR1 SGDLS and CDR2 YYNGEE come from the germline V gene. V lost 0 bases to trimming and J lost 1 base; unmatched junction nucleotides: 6. CDR3 protein: CASSVGRTGGGQETQYF. The CDR3 DNA sequence: TGTGCCAGCAGCGTAGGAAGGACAGGGGGGGGCCAAGAGACCCAGTACTTC.

The chain joins TRBV10-3 to TRBJ2-1; 7 nucleotides align to TRBD2. The germline gives CDR1 ENHRY, CDR2 SYGVKD. The CDR3 length is 14 residues. The V and J ends lost 0 bases and 8 bases, in that order; junction bases with no gene match: 4. The CDR3 reads CAISESAGRDEQFF. CDR3 bases: TGTGCCATCAGTGAGTCGGCAGGGAGGGATGAGCAGTTCTTC.

This clonotype was found many times. The V call is TRBV7-2, the J call TRBJ1-1; TRBD1 is a possible D gene (6 bases). V was pared by 3 bases and J by 0 bases, with 14 bases between. This CDR3 region has 16 residues. In germline, CDR1 is SGHTA, CDR2 FQGNSA. In DNA, the CDR3 is TGTGCCAGCAGCTTGTCAGGGGCGGGCATGAACACTGAAGCTTTCTTT. It specifies CASSLSGAGMNTEAFF. The variable domain in full, with the rest retrieved from reference TRBV7-2 and TRBJ1-1, is GAGVSQSPSNKVTEKGKDVELRCDPISGHTALYWYRQSLGQGLEFLIYFQGNSAPDKSGLPSDRFSAERTGGSVSTLTIQRTQQEDSAVYLCASSLSGAGMNTEAFFGQGTRLTVV.

This rearrangement joins TRBV5-3 to TRBJ1-6; TRBD1 matches at 9 bases. TRBV5-3 is treated as an ORF (open reading frame) with a function not yet certain. V lost 0 bases, J lost 7 bases, and 2 bases stayed unmatched. The CDR3 runs to 15 residues. The CDR3 DNA reads as TGTGCCAGAAGCTTGGCCGGACAGGGGAATTCACCCCTCCACTTT. This gives the protein CARSLAGQGNSPLHF.

This clonotype occurred a few times. The V call is TRBV19, the J call TRBJ2-7; TRBD1 is a possible D gene (5 bases). The CDR3 is 14 residues long. The germline CDR1 and CDR2 sequences are LNHDA and SQIVND (reference sequence). The germline V and J ends were trimmed by 2 bases and 3 bases, with 11 bases remaining between them. The DNA for the CDR3 is TGTGCCAGTAGTATAACACTGACAGTCTACGAGCAGTACTTC. Encoded protein: CASSITLTVYEQYF.

This clonotype appeared many times. The rearrangement joins TRBV2 to TRBJ1-1, with TRBD1 matching 8 bases. The J segment lost 5 bases and the V segment lost 5 bases, leaving 4 bases of the junction unmatched. CDR3 length: 13 amino acids. Germline V CDR1 and CDR2: SNHLY, FYNNEI. CDR3 bases: TGTGCCAGCAGTATACAGGGGGAAACTGAAGCTTTCTTT. This sequence encodes CASSIQGETEAFF. Using reference TRBV2 and TRBJ1-1 for the parts outside the CDR3, the full variable domain is EPEVTQTPSHQVTQMGQEVILRCVPISNHLYFYWYRQILGQKVEFLVSFYNNEISEKSEIFDDQFSVERPDGSNFTLKIRSTKLEDSAMYFCASSIQGETEAFFGQGTRLTVV.

The V and J genes are TRBV7-8 and TRBJ2-3; D call uncertain. The CDR3 runs 16 residues. Trimming stripped 1 base from V and 2 bases from J, with 13 bases between. The germline gives CDR1 SGHVS, CDR2 FQNEAQ. The CDR3 loop is CASSLDYGEITDTQYF. CDR3 sequence (DNA): TGTGCCAGCAGCTTAGATTATGGCGAGATCACAGATACGCAGTATTTT.

This clonotype has ten or more counts. The rearrangement links TRBV15 to TRBJ2-7; D ambiguous. The CDR3 contains 13 residues. With 0 bases removed from V and 3 bases from J, the gap between germline ends came to 6 bases. CDR1 is LNHNV, CDR2 YYDKDF, per germline (reference sequence). CDR3 nucleotides: TGTGCCACCAGCAGAGAACTTGACTACGAGCAGTACTTC. Residues: CATSRELDYEQYF.

The chain joins TRBV3-1 to TRBJ1-2; TRBD1 might be the D (5 bases). The CDR3 sequence is 15 residues long. Deletions cut 0 bases from V and 4 bases from J, with 12 bases between. Germline CDR1 is LGHDT and CDR2 is YNNKEL (reference sequence). CDR3: CASSQDPTVGYGYTF. The CDR3 region has the DNA TGTGCCAGCAGCCAAGACCCGACAGTTGGCTATGGCTACACCTTC. The full variable domain, its missing parts supplied by reference TRBV3-1 and TRBJ1-2, is DTAVSQTPKYLVTQMGNDKSIKCEQNLGHDTMYWYKQDSKKFLKIMFSYNNKELIINETVPNRFSPKSPDKAHLNLHINSLELGDSAVYFCASSQDPTVGYGYTFGSGTRLTVV.

This clonotype was picked up a small number of times. The chain uses TRBV5-1 and TRBJ2-3, with no clear D. This CDR3 contains 16 residues. Germline lookup yields CDR1 SGHRS and CDR2 YFSETQ. V was shortened by 1 base and J by 1 base, with 13 bases between the two germline ends. CDR3 in amino acids: CASSLSPREGTDTQYF. CDR3 DNA sequence: TGCGCCAGCAGCTTGAGTCCCAGAGAGGGCACAGATACGCAGTATTTT.

This clonotype was detected ten times or more. The J gene is TRBJ2-7, the V gene TRBV6-1; no clear D. Germline loops: CDR1 MNHNS, CDR2 SASEGT. Trimming removed 1 base from V and 1 base from J, with 11 bases in between. The CDR3 consists of 15 residues. CDR3 nucleotide sequence: TGTGCCAGCAGTGAAGGTATCGGCAGTTCCTACGAGCAGTACTTC. This gives the protein CASSEGIGSSYEQYF.

This clonotype was counted once. This chain connects TRBV7-9 to TRBJ1-1; maybe TRBD1 (6 bases). The CDR3 has 14 amino acids. V lost 4 bases to trimming and J lost 9 bases, with 18 bases between them. CDR1 is SEHNR, CDR2 FQNEAQ, per germline (reference sequence). Here the CDR3 DNA reads TGTGCCAGCAGCTCTCAAGGGGGACGGGATAAAGCTTTCTTT. Amino acid sequence: CASSSQGGRDKAFF.